This note documents a single T cell receptor (beta chain) sequence. Its antigen is not identified. The data originate from a study of cytomegalovirus exposure and HLA in healthy donors. General study results and limits: Most TCR sequences were seen very rarely across donors, but some public TCRs occurred in many. The study recorded around 160 TCR beta chains that were cytomegalovirus-associated.

V lost 0 bases, J lost 8 bases, and 13 bases lay in between. The CDR3 runs 15 residues. Germline loops: CDR1 LNHNV, CDR2 YYDKDF (reference sequence). Repertoires were generated with immunoSEQ multiplex PCR, while TCRdb's copy carries only in-frame clones and drops some. The sample has 140,000 to 150,000 clones, approximately 94% seen once. The gene calls are TRBV15 and TRBJ1-4; weak D call: TRBD1 (5 bases). The sequenced material came from PBMCs. This TCR was sampled from a man aged 18 to 35 in good health and CMV-seropositive. The CDR3 protein is CATSRDRMGGEKLFF. The CDR3 DNA sequence: TGTGCCACCAGCAGAGATAGGATGGGGGGGGAAAAACTGTTTTTT.